These T cell receptor beta chains were read from a single sample in a study of a mutant IDH1 vaccine in newly diagnosed glioma. Assay: immunoSEQ multiplex PCR; the TCRdb copy retains only in-frame clones and omits some. The profile shows more than 20,000 clones, around 80% of them singletons. For these TCRs, the target antigens are not known. Material: PBMCs, obtained from a glioma patient whose treatment included an IDH1 peptide vaccine. All receptors come from a man aged 30 to 45 with glioma. Both conserved end residues are part of each CDR3. A D gene is named only where the DNA matches it firmly. Only part of the rows carry a size: once, few, many, or a class if the clone is expanded.

V gene	D gene	J gene	clone size	CDR3 protein	CDR3 DNA
TRBV27	-	TRBJ1-5	-	CASSLSGTGGAGNQPQHF	TGTGCCAGCAGTTTATCGGGGACGGGGGGCGCGGGCAATCAGCCCCAGCATTTT
TRBV5-6	-	TRBJ2-3	-	CASSLPQLGEGWGTDTQYF	TGTGCCAGCAGCTTGCCTCAACTGGGAGAAGGTTGGGGCACAGATACGCAGTATTTT
TRBV10-3	-	TRBJ1-2	-	CAISESSVLNGYTF	TGTGCCATCAGTGAGTCGTCCGTCCTTAATGGCTACACCTTC
TRBV19	TRBD1	TRBJ1-5	-	CASSDTGTGVRQPQHF	TGTGCCAGTAGTGACACCGGGACAGGGGTTCGGCAGCCCCAGCATTTT
TRBV7-9	TRBD1	TRBJ1-1	few	CASSKEGQMNTEAFF	TGTGCCAGCAGCAAAGAGGGACAGATGAACACTGAAGCTTTCTTT
TRBV25-1	-	TRBJ1-2	-	CASSEYGTGYNYGYTF	TGTGCCAGCAGTGAATACGGTACAGGGTATAACTATGGCTACACCTTC
TRBV4-2	TRBD2	TRBJ2-2	-	CASSQGTSGSTGELFF	TGTGCCAGCAGCCAAGGGACTAGCGGGTCCACCGGGGAGCTGTTTTTT
TRBV6-6	-	TRBJ1-1	few	CASSYAEEAFF	TGTGCCAGCAGTTACGCGGAAGAAGCTTTCTTT
TRBV7-9	TRBD2	TRBJ2-5	-	CASSLGTSGETQYF	TGTGCCAGCAGCTTGGGGACTAGCGGAGAGACCCAGTACTTC
TRBV1	-	TRBJ1-4	-	CTSSQSLGQGKGNEKLFF	TGCACCAGCAGCCAGTCATTAGGGCAGGGGAAGGGTAATGAAAAACTGTTTTTT
TRBV5-4	-	TRBJ1-2	-	CASSLDYGYTF	TGTGCCAGCAGCCTGGACTATGGCTACACCTTC
TRBV7-2	-	TRBJ2-7	-	CASRVTSPHYEQYF	TGTGCCAGCAGGGTGACTAGTCCCCACTACGAGCAGTACTTC
TRBV5-1	TRBD1	TRBJ2-2	-	CASSFDRGDPTGELFF	TGCGCCAGCAGCTTTGACAGGGGGGATCCCACCGGGGAGCTGTTTTTT
TRBV5-1	-	TRBJ2-3	-	CASSFFPGEADTQYF	TGCGCCAGCAGCTTTTTTCCGGGAGAGGCAGATACGCAGTATTTT
TRBV18	-	TRBJ1-4	-	CASSQVEDEKLFF	TGTGCCAGCTCACAGGTAGAGGATGAAAAACTGTTTTTT
TRBV6-5	-	TRBJ1-1	few	CASSYEPGQQNTEAFF	TGTGCCAGCAGTTACGAGCCCGGACAGCAGAACACTGAAGCTTTCTTT
TRBV30	TRBD2	TRBJ2-7	-	CAWSGLGGRSYEQYF	TGTGCCTGGAGTGGGTTGGGCGGGAGATCCTACGAGCAGTACTTC
TRBV5-6	-	TRBJ1-2	-	CASSPRGGGYGYTF	TGTGCCAGCAGCCCACGAGGGGGAGGGTATGGCTACACCTTC
TRBV11-2	-	TRBJ1-2	few	CASSFDGTAWGYTF	TGTGCCAGCAGCTTCGACGGGACTGCCTGGGGCTACACCTTC
TRBV5-1	-	TRBJ1-1	-	CASSFATTKNTEAFF	TGCGCCAGCAGCTTCGCGACAACCAAGAACACTGAAGCTTTCTTT
TRBV5-1	TRBD1	TRBJ1-4	-	CASSLEGQVAEKLFF	TGCGCCAGCAGCTTGGAGGGACAGGTGGCCGAAAAACTGTTTTTT
TRBV10-2	TRBD1	TRBJ1-2	-	CASSDEAGGGGGYTF	TGCGCCAGCAGTGATGAGGCAGGGGGCGGCGGTGGCTACACCTTC
TRBV7-9	-	TRBJ2-2	-	CASSPRQLTGELFF	TGTGCCAGCAGCCCAAGACAGCTCACCGGGGAGCTGTTTTTT
TRBV5-1	-	TRBJ2-3	-	CASSFGTGPSTDTQYF	TGCGCCAGCAGCTTTGGTACAGGCCCCAGCACAGATACGCAGTATTTT
TRBV14	TRBD1	TRBJ1-1	-	CASSLRKGGGPVYEAFF	TGTGCCAGCAGCCTTCGCAAGGGAGGGGGCCCAGTTTATGAAGCTTTCTTT
TRBV10-2	TRBD2	TRBJ2-1	-	CASSEGLAGGNEQFF	TGCGCCAGCAGTGAGGGGCTAGCGGGGGGGAATGAGCAGTTCTTC
TRBV19	-	TRBJ1-2	-	CASSARPTTYGYTF	TGTGCCAGTAGTGCCAGACCCACCACCTATGGCTACACCTTC
TRBV4-1	TRBD1	TRBJ1-4	-	CASSQVPGGTSTNEKLFF	TGCGCCAGCAGCCAAGTTCCAGGGGGAACCTCAACTAATGAAAAACTGTTTTTT
TRBV7-8	-	TRBJ1-4	-	CASSLALRLEGTNEKLFF	TGTGCCAGCAGCTTAGCGTTAAGGCTCGAGGGAACTAATGAAAAACTGTTTTTT
TRBV7-6	TRBD1	TRBJ2-3	-	CASSLGLQGGTDTQYF	TGTGCCAGCAGCCTCGGCCTACAGGGGGGCACAGATACGCAGTATTTT
TRBV5-1	TRBD2	TRBJ2-3	once	CASSLSGRGAADTQYF	TGCGCCAGCAGCCTTAGCGGGAGAGGTGCCGCAGATACGCAGTATTTT
TRBV5-4	-	TRBJ2-2	once	CASSLVTGPSTGELFF	TGTGCCAGCAGCTTGGTAACGGGACCGAGCACCGGGGAGCTGTTTTTT
TRBV2	-	TRBJ1-1	-	CASSEDHPGPNTEAFF	TGTGCCAGCAGTGAAGACCATCCGGGCCCGAACACTGAAGCTTTCTTT
TRBV5-1	-	TRBJ1-1	-	CASSLGTMNTEAFF	TGCGCCAGCAGCTTGGGGACGATGAACACTGAAGCTTTCTTT
TRBV5-1	TRBD1	TRBJ2-1	-	CASGGPGQGYNEQFF	TGCGCCAGCGGGGGGCCGGGACAGGGGTACAATGAGCAGTTCTTC
TRBV6-5	-	TRBJ2-7	-	CASRSPYRPEEQYF	TGTGCCAGCAGATCCCCCTATCGTCCTGAGGAGCAGTACTTC
TRBV5-1	TRBD1	TRBJ2-7	-	CASSLNGQVDYEQYF	TGCGCCAGCAGCTTGAACGGACAGGTCGACTACGAGCAGTACTTC
TRBV7-9	-	TRBJ2-7	-	CASSLLIGRSSYEQYF	TGTGCCAGCAGCTTACTGATCGGTAGGAGCTCCTACGAGCAGTACTTC
TRBV11-2	-	TRBJ2-7	-	CASSGGGQGYEQYF	TGTGCCAGCAGCGGGGGGGGGCAGGGTTACGAGCAGTACTTC
TRBV5-4	TRBD1	TRBJ2-2	-	CASSPQRQGNGELFF	TGTGCCAGCAGCCCACAGAGACAGGGCAACGGGGAGCTGTTTTTT
TRBV30	TRBD1	TRBJ1-1	-	CASHAGTGGFTEAFF	TGTGCCTCCCACGCCGGGACAGGCGGGTTCACTGAAGCTTTCTTT
TRBV4-1	TRBD1	TRBJ2-7	-	CASSYRDRETYEQYF	TGCGCCAGCAGCTACCGGGACAGGGAAACTTACGAGCAGTACTTC
TRBV18	TRBD1	TRBJ1-1	-	CASSPGQMNTEAFF	TGTGCCAGCTCACCGGGACAGATGAACACTGAAGCTTTCTTT
TRBV19	-	TRBJ1-4	-	CASSSGDTNEKLFF	TGTGCCAGTAGTTCCGGGGACACTAATGAAAAACTGTTTTTT
TRBV5-5	TRBD1	TRBJ1-4	-	CASSLSGGNEKLFF	TGTGCCAGCAGCTTGTCAGGGGGGAATGAAAAACTGTTTTTT